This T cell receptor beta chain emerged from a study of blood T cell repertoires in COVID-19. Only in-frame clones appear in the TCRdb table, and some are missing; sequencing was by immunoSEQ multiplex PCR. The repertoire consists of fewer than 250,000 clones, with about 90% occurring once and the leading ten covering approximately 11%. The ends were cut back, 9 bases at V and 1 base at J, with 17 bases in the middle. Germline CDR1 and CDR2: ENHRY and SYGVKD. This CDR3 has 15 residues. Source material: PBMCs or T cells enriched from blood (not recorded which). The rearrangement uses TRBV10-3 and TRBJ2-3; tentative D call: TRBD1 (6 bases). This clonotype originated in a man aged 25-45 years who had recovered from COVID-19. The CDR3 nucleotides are TGTGCCATAGGAGCCGTGGGACAAGGCACAGATACGCAGTATTTT. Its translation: CAIGAVGQGTDTQYF.